A single T cell receptor (beta chain) is shown here with its context. Sequenced by immunoSEQ multiplex PCR; TCRdb stores in-frame clones only, minus some. Here the sample spans 75,000 to 90,000 clones, around 91% being singletons. This specimen comes from a study of control samples from healthy donors and cancer patients. Trimming left V 0 bases short and J 8 bases short, with 10 bases between. The CDR3 sequence is 13 residues long. Germline V gene lookup returns CDR1 SGHTA and CDR2 FQGTGA. V usage is TRBV7-3 and J usage is TRBJ1-1, with D hard to call. The TCR originated in a man in his fifties or sixties in good health. Sequencing was done on a sample of blood. The DNA for the CDR3 is TGTGCCAGCAGCTTAACGTCGGGAGGAGAAGCTTTCTTT. This encodes CASSLTSGGEAFF.